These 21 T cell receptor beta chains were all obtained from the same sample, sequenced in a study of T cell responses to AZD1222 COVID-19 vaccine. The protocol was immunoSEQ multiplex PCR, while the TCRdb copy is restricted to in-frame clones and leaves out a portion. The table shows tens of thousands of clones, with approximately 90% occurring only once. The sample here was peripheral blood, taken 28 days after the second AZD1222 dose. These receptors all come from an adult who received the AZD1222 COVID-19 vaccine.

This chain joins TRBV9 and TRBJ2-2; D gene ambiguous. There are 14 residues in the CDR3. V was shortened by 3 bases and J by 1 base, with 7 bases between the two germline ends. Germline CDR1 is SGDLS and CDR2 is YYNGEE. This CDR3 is CASSETMNTGELFF. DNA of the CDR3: TGTGCCAGCAGCGAGACCATGAACACCGGGGAGCTGTTTTTT.

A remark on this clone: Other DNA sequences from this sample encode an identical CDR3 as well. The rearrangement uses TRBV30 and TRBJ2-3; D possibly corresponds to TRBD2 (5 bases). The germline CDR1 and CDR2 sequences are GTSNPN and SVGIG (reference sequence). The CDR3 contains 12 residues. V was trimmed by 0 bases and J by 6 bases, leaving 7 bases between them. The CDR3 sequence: CAWSVRGDTQYF. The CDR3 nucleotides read TGTGCCTGGAGTGTAAGAGGGGATACGCAGTATTTT.

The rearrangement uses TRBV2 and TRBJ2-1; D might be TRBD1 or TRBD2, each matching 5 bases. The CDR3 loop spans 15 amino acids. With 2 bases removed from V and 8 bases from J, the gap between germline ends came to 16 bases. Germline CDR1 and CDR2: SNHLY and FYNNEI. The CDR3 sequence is CASSELPGPPDEQFF. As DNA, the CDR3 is TGTGCCAGCAGTGAACTCCCGGGACCTCCCGATGAGCAGTTCTTC.

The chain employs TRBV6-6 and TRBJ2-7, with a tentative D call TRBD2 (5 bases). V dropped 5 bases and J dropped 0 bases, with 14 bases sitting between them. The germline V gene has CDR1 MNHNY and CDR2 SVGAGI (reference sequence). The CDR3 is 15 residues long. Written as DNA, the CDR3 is TGTGCCAGCAGTAAAGGACGGGATAGCTCCTACGAGCAGTACTTC. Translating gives CASSKGRDSSYEQYF.

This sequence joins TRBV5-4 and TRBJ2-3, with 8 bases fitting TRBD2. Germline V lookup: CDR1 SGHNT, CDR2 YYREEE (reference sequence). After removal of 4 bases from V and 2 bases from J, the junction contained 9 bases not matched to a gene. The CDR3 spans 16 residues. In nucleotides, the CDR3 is TGTGCCAGCAGCCGGGGAAGCGGGAGCCTCACAGATACGCAGTATTTT. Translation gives CASSRGSGSLTDTQYF.

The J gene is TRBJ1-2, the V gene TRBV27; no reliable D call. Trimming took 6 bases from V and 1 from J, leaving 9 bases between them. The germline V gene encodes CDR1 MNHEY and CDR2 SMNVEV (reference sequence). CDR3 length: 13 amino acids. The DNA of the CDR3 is TGTGCCAGCAGGACGGGCGGTAACTATGGCTACACCTTC. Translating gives CASRTGGNYGYTF.

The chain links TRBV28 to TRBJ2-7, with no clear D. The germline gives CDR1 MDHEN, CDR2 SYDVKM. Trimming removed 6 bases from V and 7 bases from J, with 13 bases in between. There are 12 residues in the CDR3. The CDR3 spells CASRQSGWEQYF. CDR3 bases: TGTGCCAGCAGACAAAGTGGGTGGGAGCAGTACTTC.

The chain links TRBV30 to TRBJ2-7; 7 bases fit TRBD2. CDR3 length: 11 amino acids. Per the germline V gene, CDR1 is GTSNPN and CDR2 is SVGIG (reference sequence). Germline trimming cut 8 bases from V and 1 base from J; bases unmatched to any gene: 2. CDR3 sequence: CASGTSYEQYF. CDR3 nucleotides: TGTGCCAGCGGGACTTCCTACGAGCAGTACTTC. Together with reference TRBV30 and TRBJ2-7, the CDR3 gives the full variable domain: SQTIHQWPATLVQPVGSPLSLECTVEGTSNPNLYWYRQAAGRGLQLLFYSVGIGQISSEVPQNLSASRPQDRQFILSSKKLLLSDSGFYLCASGTSYEQYFGPGTRLTVT.

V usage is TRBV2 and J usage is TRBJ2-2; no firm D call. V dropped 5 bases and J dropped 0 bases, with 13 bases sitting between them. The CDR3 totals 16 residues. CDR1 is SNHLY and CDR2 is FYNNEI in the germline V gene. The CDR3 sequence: CASSSTLTANTGELFF. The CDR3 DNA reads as TGTGCCAGCAGTTCTACCCTTACGGCGAACACCGGGGAGCTGTTTTTT.

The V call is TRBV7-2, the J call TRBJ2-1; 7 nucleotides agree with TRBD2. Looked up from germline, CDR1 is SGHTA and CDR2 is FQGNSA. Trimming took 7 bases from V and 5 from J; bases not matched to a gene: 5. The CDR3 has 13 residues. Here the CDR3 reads CASMGGPDNEQFF. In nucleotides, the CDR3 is TGTGCCAGCATGGGAGGGCCCGACAATGAGCAGTTCTTC.

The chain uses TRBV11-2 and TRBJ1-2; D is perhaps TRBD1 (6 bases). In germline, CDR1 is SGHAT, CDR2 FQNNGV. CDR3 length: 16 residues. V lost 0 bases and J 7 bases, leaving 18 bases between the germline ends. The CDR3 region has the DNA TGTGCCAGCAGCTTAGATGGGACCCAGGGGATTGGTGGCTACACCTTC. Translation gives CASSLDGTQGIGGYTF.

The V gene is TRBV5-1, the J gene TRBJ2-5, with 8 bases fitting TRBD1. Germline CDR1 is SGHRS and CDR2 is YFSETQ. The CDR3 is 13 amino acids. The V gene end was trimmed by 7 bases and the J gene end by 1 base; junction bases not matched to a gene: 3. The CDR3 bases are TGCGCCAGCGGACAGGGCCCCCAAGAGACCCAGTACTTC. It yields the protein CASGQGPQETQYF.

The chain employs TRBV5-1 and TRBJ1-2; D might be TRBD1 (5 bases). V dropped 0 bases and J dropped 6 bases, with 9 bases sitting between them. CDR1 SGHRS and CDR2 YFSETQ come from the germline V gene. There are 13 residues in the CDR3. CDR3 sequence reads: CASSLGQSDGYTF. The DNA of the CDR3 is TGCGCCAGCAGCTTGGGACAGTCGGATGGCTACACCTTC.

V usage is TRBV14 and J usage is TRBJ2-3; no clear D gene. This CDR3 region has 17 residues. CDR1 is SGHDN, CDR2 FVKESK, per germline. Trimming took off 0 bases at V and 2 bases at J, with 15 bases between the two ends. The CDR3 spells CASSQDSQAHHTDTQYF. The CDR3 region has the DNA TGTGCCAGCAGCCAAGATTCTCAGGCTCACCACACAGATACGCAGTATTTT.

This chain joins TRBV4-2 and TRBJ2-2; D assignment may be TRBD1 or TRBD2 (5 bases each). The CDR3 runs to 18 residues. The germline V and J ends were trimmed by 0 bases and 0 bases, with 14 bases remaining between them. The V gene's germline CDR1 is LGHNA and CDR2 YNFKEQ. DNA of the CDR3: TGTGCCAGCAGCCAAGAGTTTTCCGTGGGACCGAACACCGGGGAGCTGTTTTTT. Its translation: CASSQEFSVGPNTGELFF.

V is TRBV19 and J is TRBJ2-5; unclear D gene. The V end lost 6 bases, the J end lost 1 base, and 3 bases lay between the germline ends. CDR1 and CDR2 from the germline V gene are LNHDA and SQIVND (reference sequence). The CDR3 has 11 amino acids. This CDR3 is CASRGQETQYF. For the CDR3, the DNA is TGTGCCAGTAGGGGCCAAGAGACCCAGTACTTC.

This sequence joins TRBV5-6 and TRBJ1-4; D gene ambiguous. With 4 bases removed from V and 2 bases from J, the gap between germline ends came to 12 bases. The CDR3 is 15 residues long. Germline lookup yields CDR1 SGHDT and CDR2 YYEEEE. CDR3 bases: TGTGCCAGCAGCCTGTGGTCAATCACTAATGAAAAACTGTTTTTT. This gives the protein CASSLWSITNEKLFF.

The CDR3 reads CASSPGKSSRGLAGGPHEQFF. CDR3 sequence (DNA): TGTGCCAGCTCACCAGGGAAGTCGAGCAGGGGGTTAGCGGGAGGGCCCCATGAGCAGTTCTTC. This chain uses TRBV18 with TRBJ2-1, with 11 bases aligning to TRBD2. With V trimmed by 2 bases and J by 8 bases, 23 bases remained unmatched. Germline V lookup: CDR1 KGHSH, CDR2 LQKENI. The CDR3 is 21 amino acids.

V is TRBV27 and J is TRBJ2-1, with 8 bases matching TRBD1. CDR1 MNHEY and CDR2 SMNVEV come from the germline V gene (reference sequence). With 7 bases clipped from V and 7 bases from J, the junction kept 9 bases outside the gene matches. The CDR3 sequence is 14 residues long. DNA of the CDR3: TGTGCCAGCACCGCCTGGCAGGGGGCAAATGAGCAGTTCTTC. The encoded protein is CASTAWQGANEQFF.

CDR3 coding DNA: TGTGCCTGGACTGGGGGCTACAATGAGCAGTTCTTC. Its protein is CAWTGGYNEQFF. The chain employs TRBV30 and TRBJ2-1; the D gene could be TRBD1 or TRBD2 (5 bases each). The CDR3 is made up of 12 amino acids. The V and J ends lost 4 bases and 3 bases respectively, with 7 bases between them. Germline CDR1 GTSNPN, CDR2 SVGIG (reference sequence). Supplemented by reference TRBV30 and TRBJ2-1, the full variable domain reads SQTIHQWPATLVQPVGSPLSLECTVEGTSNPNLYWYRQAAGRGLQLLFYSVGIGQISSEVPQNLSASRPQDRQFILSSKKLLLSDSGFYLCAWTGGYNEQFFGPGTRLTVL.

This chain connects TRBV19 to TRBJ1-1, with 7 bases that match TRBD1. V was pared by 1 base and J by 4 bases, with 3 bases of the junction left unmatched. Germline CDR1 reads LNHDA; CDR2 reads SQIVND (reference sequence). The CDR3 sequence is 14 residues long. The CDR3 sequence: CASSIGGGVTEAFF. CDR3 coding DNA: TGTGCCAGTAGTATAGGAGGGGGCGTCACTGAAGCTTTCTTT.